This T cell receptor (beta chain) comes out of a study of blood T cells in healthy people across ages. Whole-study findings and limits: Observed TCR beta diversity per million T cells went down as age went up. This fall followed a roughly linear course with age.

This clonotype was seen a single time. Antigen specificity is unknown. The length of the CDR3 is 15 residues. After removal of 3 bases from V and 6 bases from J, the junction contained 2 bases not matched to a gene. The use of a sample-barcoded 5' primer and a J-beta primer mix characterized a second PCR of roughly 6 to 12 cycles. TCRdb reprocessed the 5' RACE reads with MiXCR, giving one entry per CDR3 protein. The sample consists of under 750,000 distinct CDR3 sequences, 45% to 55% of them appearing once. This chain uses TRBV12-3 or TRBV12-4 with TRBJ2-2; 12 positions match TRBD2. Sequenced input: blood. The sequence derives from an older man in good health. The CDR3 sequence: CASSFTSGRSGELFF. CDR3 bases: TGTGCCAGCAGTTTTACTAGCGGGAGGTCCGGGGAGCTGTTTTTT.